This TCR beta chain stems from a study of T cells in Graves' hyperthyroidism and ophthalmopathy. Findings and caveats of the study: The model identified upcoming ophthalmopathy a median roughly 6 months ahead of onset. Through a model of 13 V-J features, ophthalmopathy was separated from stable hyperthyroidism.

The ends lost 8 bases at V and 1 base at J; junction bases unmatched: 5. This CDR3 region has 15 residues. This clonotype has ten or more counts. What it binds is unknown. Patients with uncontrolled infections, other autoimmune diseases, pregnancy or lactation were excluded. Fresh peripheral blood, approximately 9.1 ml, was the source of the PBMCs. RNA transcripts gave rise to amplified TCR beta CDR3 regions. Researchers ran a first-round RT-PCR on the TCR CDR3 using the HTBI primer set. In TCRdb, the multiplex PCR reads were re-called with MiXCR into one record per CDR3 protein. The sample yields 600,000 to 650,000 distinct CDR3 sequences, about 16% seen once.

The clonotype originates from a woman younger than 45 with Graves' hyperthyroidism. Sequenced input: blood. This chain links TRBV12-3 or TRBV12-4 with TRBJ2-2; 9 positions match TRBD2. The CDR3, as DNA: TGTGCCAGCGGGTCTAGCGGGGAGAACACCGGGGAGCTGTTTTTT. The encoded protein is CASGSSGENTGELFF.